This T cell receptor (beta chain) was identified in a study of OX40 agonist ivuxolimab in advanced cancers. About the research overall: While on treatment, patients had intravenous ivuxolimab at 0.01 to 10 mg/kg every 2 weeks.

Germline V CDR1 and CDR2: SGHDN, FVKESK. This CDR3 region has 13 residues. Trimming removed 4 bases from V and 7 bases from J; junction bases left unmatched: 7. Study results and limitations: CD4+ T cells averaged fewer expanded clones than CD8+ T cells.

A note on this clone: The antigen remains undetermined.

This table comes from immunoSEQ multiplex PCR, and its TCRdb copy is limited to in-frame clones, with some not included. Of about 70,000 clones listed, 70% to 90% were seen once; the top ten hold under 3.5%. The input for sequencing was CD4+ or CD8+ T cells sorted from blood, taken in a trial of the OX40 agonist ivuxolimab. The TCR comes from an adult with an advanced solid tumor such as melanoma, head and neck, liver or kidney cancer. The chain uses TRBV14 and TRBJ2-7; 7 bases are shared with TRBD1. Here the CDR3 reads CASSLGQAGEQYF. In nucleotides, the CDR3 is TGTGCCAGCAGCCTAGGACAGGCTGGGGAGCAGTACTTC.